These 13 T cell receptor beta chains were sequenced from one sample in a study of blood T cell repertoires in COVID-19. The protocol was immunoSEQ multiplex PCR, while the TCRdb copy is restricted to in-frame clones and leaves out a portion. The sample lists 250,000 or so clones, more than 80% occurring once. The sequencing input was peripheral blood. The receptor set was obtained from a woman aged 25-40 years with active or convalescent COVID-19.

The chain recombines TRBV7-2 with TRBJ1-5; D may be TRBD1 (6 bases). The ends were cut back, 1 base at V and 3 bases at J, with 10 bases in the middle. The CDR3 sequence is 15 residues long. Germline loops: CDR1 SGHTA, CDR2 FQGNSA. In DNA form, the CDR3 reads TGTGCCAGCAGCTTAGAAGGGGGGGCCAATCAGCCCCAGCATTTT. Residues: CASSLEGGANQPQHF.

The chain links TRBV30 to TRBJ1-2; D ambiguous. V shed 7 bases and J shed 1 base, with 10 bases lying between them. This CDR3 contains 12 residues. CDR1 is GTSNPN, CDR2 SVGIG, per germline (reference sequence). The CDR3 region is CALATFNYGYTF. The CDR3 DNA sequence: TGTGCCTTGGCCACGTTTAACTATGGCTACACCTTC.

V is TRBV19 and J is TRBJ2-1; 9 positions agree with TRBD1. There are 15 residues in the CDR3. Germline V gives CDR1 LNHDA, CDR2 SQIVND (reference sequence). Germline trimming cut 5 bases from V and 2 bases from J; bases unmatched to any gene: 4. The CDR3, as DNA: TGTGCCAGTAGTCCCGGGACAGGGCCCTACAATGAGCAGTTCTTC. This codes for CASSPGTGPYNEQFF.

The table lists this clone with a few counts. The rearrangement links TRBV12-2 to TRBJ1-2; the table assigns TRBD1, which was not confirmed against the DNA. TRBV12-2 corresponds to a pseudogene. The CDR3 consists of 15 residues. As DNA, the CDR3 is TGTGCAAGTCGTTCAAAAGGCCGGGACAGCTATGGCTACACCTTC. Its protein is CASRSKGRDSYGYTF.

This clone has just a few counts. The CDR3: CASSTRQASNYGYTF. In nucleotides, the CDR3 is TGTGCCAGCAGCACCCGACAGGCTTCAAACTATGGCTACACCTTC. V usage is TRBV5-4 and J usage is TRBJ1-2; D possibly corresponds to TRBD1 (6 bases). In germline, CDR1 is SGHNT, CDR2 YYREEE (reference sequence). The CDR3 has 15 amino acids. V was clipped by 4 bases and J by 2 bases, with 15 bases between them.

The gene calls are TRBV5-1 and TRBJ1-1; maybe TRBD1 (5 bases). CDR3 size: 14 residues. Per the germline V gene, CDR1 is SGHRS and CDR2 is YFSETQ. V dropped 0 bases and J dropped 10 bases, with 16 bases sitting between them. The CDR3 here is CASSLDRWVSGAFF. The CDR3 DNA follows: TGCGCCAGCAGCTTGGACAGGTGGGTCTCCGGAGCTTTCTTT.

The chain joins TRBV14 to TRBJ1-1, with TRBD1 matching 9 bases. CDR1 and CDR2 from the germline V gene are SGHDN and FVKESK. The ends lost 4 bases at V and 3 bases at J; junction bases unmatched: 9. CDR3 length: 16 residues. The CDR3 protein is CASSPSLGQGDTEAFF. CDR3 in DNA: TGTGCCAGCAGCCCTTCCTTGGGACAGGGTGACACTGAAGCTTTCTTT.

This chain connects TRBV10-3 to TRBJ2-7, with D possibly being TRBD1 (5 bases). Deletions cut 7 bases from V and 3 bases from J, with 19 bases between. CDR3 length: 15 amino acids. CDR1 ENHRY and CDR2 SYGVKD come from the germline V gene. The CDR3, as DNA: TGTGCCATCAAAGTAGGTTACAGGTTAGTCTACGAGCAGTACTTC. Residues: CAIKVGYRLVYEQYF.

This chain links TRBV11-2 with TRBJ2-6; perhaps TRBD1 as D (5 bases). V was clipped by 0 bases and J by 0 bases, with 18 bases between them. The CDR3 has 20 amino acids. Germline V gene lookup returns CDR1 SGHAT and CDR2 FQNNGV. In nucleotides, the CDR3 is TGTGCCAGCAGCTTAGAAGTTGTGAACAGGCTCGACTCTGGGGCCAACGTCCTGACTTTC. Protein sequence: CASSLEVVNRLDSGANVLTF.

This rearrangement joins TRBV30 to TRBJ1-5; D not certain. CDR3 size: 14 residues. Germline V gives CDR1 GTSNPN, CDR2 SVGIG (reference sequence). Deletions cut 1 base from V and 0 bases from J, with 7 bases between. The CDR3 reads CAWSGVFSNQPQHF. DNA for the CDR3: TGTGCCTGGAGTGGCGTCTTTAGCAATCAGCCCCAGCATTTT.

V is TRBV11-3 and J is TRBJ1-6; maybe TRBD1 (6 bases). This CDR3 is built from 17 residues. The V gene's germline CDR1 is SGHNT and CDR2 YENEEA. The V gene lost 5 bases and the J gene lost 1 base, with 15 bases spanning the gap. This CDR3 is CASSTVRGWSYNSPLHF. CDR3 DNA sequence: TGTGCCAGCAGCACAGTCAGGGGTTGGTCCTATAATTCACCCCTCCACTTT.

The rearrangement links TRBV5-1 to TRBJ1-6, with TRBD1 identical over 10 bases. The CDR3 is made up of 15 amino acids. Germline V gene sequence: CDR1 SGHRS, CDR2 YFSETQ. J gave up 7 bases and V 7 bases, and 8 bases lay outside the gene matches. CDR3 protein: CASQPGQGSNSPLHF. CDR3 coding DNA: TGCGCCAGCCAACCGGGACAGGGGTCAAATTCACCCCTCCACTTT.

This clone was found once. The rearrangement links TRBV2 to TRBJ2-2, with a possible D match to TRBD1 (6 bases). V shed 7 bases and J shed 2 bases, with 11 bases lying between them. The germline gives CDR1 SNHLY, CDR2 FYNNEI. This CDR3 region has 14 residues. The CDR3 DNA sequence: TGTGCCAGCAAAAGGACAGATAACACCGGGGAGCTGTTTTTT. Its translation is CASKRTDNTGELFF.